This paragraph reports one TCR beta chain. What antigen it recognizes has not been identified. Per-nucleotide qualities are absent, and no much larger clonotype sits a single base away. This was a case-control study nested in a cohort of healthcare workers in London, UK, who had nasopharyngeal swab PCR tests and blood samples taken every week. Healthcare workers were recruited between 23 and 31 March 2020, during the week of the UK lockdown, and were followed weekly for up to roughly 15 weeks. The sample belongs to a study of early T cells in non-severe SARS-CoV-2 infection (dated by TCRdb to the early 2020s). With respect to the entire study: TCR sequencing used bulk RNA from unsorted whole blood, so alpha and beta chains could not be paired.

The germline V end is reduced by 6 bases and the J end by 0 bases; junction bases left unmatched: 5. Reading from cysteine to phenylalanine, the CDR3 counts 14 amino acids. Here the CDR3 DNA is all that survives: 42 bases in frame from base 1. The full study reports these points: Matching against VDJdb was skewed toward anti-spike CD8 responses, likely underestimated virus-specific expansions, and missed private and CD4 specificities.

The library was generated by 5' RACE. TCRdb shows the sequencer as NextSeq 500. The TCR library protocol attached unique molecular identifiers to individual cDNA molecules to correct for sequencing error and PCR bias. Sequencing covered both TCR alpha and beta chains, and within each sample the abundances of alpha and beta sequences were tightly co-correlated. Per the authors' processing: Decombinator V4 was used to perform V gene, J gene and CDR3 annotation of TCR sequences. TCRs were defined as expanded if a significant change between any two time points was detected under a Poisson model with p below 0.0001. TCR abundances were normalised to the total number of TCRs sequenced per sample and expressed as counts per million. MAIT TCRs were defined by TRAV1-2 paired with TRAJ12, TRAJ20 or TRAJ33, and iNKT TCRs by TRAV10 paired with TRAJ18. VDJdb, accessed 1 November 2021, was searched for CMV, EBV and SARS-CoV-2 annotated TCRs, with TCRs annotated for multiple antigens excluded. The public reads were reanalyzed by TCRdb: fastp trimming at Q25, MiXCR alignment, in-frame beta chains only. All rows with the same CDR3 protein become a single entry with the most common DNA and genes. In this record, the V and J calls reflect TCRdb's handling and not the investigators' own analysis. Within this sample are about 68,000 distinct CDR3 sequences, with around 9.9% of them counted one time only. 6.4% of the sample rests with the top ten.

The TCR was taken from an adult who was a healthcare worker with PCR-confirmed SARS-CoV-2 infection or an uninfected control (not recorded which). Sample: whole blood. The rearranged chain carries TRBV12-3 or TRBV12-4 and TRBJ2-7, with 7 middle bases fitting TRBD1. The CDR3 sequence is CASRPQGNSYEQYF. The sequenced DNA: TGTGCCAGCAGACCACAGGGGAACTCCTACGAGCAGTACTTC.